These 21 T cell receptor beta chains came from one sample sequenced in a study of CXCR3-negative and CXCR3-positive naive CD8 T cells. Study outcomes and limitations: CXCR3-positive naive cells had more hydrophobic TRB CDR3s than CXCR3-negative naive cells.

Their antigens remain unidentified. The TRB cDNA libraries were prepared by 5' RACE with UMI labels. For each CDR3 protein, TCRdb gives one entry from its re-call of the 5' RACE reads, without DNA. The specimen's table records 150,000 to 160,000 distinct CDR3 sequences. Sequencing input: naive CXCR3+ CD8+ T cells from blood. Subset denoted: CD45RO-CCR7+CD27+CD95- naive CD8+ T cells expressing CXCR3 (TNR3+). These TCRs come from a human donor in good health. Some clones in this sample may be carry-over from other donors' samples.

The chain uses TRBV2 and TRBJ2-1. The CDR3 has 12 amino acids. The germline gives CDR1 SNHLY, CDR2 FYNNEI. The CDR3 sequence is CASSETEWAQFF.

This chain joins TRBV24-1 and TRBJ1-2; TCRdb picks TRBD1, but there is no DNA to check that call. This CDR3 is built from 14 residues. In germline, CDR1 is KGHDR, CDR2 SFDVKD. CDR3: CATNNPDSNYGYTF.

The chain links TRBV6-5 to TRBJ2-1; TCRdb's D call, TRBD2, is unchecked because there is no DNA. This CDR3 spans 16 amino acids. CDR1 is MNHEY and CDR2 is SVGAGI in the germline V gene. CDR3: CASRTRTSRPYNEQFF.

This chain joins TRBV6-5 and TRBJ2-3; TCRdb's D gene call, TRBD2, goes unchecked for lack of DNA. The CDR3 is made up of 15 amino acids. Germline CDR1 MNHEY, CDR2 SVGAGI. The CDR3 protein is CASSYSPSRPDTQYF.

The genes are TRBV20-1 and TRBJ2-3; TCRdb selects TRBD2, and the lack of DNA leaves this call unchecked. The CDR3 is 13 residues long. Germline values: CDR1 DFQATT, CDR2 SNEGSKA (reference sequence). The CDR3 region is CSEQRGYTDTQYF.

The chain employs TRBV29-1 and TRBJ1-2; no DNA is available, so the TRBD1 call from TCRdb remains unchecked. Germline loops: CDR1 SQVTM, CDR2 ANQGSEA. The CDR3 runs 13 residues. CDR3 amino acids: CSVEDSPYYGYTF.

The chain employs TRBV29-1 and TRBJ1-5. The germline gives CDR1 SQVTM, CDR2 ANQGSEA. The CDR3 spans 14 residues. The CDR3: CSVVVGDPVGTQHF.

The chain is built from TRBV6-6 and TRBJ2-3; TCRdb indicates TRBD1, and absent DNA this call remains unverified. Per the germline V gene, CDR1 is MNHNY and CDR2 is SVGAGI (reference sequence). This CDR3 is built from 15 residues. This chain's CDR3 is CASSYLQGSTDTQYF.

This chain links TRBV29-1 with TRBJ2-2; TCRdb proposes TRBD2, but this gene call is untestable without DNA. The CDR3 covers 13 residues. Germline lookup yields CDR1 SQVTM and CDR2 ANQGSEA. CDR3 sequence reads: CSVELAGVVELFF.

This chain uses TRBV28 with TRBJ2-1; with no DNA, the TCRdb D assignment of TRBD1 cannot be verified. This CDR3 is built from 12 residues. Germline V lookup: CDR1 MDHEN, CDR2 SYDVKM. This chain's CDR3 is CASSPGTIEQFF. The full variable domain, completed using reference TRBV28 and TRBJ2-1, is DVKVTQSSRYLVKRTGEKVFLECVQDMDHENMFWYRQDPGLGLRLIYFSYDVKMKEKGDIPEGYSVSREKKERFSLILESASTNQTSMYLCASSPGTIEQFFGPGTRLTVL.

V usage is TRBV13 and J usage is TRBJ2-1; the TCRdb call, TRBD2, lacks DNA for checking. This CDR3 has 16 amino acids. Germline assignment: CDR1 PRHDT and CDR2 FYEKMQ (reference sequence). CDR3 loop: CASSLPSVSAHNEQFF.

CDR3 sequence reads: CASSYVRTDAQYF. The chain links TRBV6-2 or TRBV6-3 to TRBJ2-3. CDR1 is MNHEY and CDR2 is SVGEGT in the germline V gene. The CDR3 contains 13 residues.

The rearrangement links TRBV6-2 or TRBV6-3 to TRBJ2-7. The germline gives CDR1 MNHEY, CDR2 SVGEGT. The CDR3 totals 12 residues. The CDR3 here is CASSSRAYEQYF.

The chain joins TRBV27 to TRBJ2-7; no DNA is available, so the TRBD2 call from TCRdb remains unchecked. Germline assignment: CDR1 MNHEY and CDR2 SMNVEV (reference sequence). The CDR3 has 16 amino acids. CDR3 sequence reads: CASSLYWGTSGNEQYF.

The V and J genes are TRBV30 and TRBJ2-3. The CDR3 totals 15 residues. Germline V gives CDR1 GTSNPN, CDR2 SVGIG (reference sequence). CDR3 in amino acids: CAWSVGVGSTDTQYF.

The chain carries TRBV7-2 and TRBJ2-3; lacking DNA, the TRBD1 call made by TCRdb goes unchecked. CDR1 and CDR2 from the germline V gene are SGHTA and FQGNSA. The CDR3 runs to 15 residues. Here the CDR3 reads CASGWLGGHTDTQYF.

The chain's CDR3 is CASSLFRHSSYEQYF. The rearrangement joins TRBV28 to TRBJ2-7. Germline V lookup: CDR1 MDHEN, CDR2 SYDVKM. The CDR3 loop spans 15 amino acids.

CDR3 sequence reads: CASSSETGTFYGYTF. The V call is TRBV6-5, the J call TRBJ1-2; the TRBD1 assignment by TCRdb is unverifiable without DNA. The germline V gene encodes CDR1 MNHEY and CDR2 SVGAGI. CDR3 length equals 15 residues.

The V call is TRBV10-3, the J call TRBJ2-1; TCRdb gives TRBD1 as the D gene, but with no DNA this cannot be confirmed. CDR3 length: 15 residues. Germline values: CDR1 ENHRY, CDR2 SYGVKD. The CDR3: CAISESVRGGDEQFF.

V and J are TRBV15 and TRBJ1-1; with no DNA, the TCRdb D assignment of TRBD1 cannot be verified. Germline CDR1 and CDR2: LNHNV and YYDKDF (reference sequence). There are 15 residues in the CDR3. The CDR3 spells CATSAFRDRNTEAFF.

CDR3 sequence: CASSSQREGYNEQFF. V gene TRBV5-1 combines with J gene TRBJ2-1; TCRdb's D call, TRBD2, is unchecked because there is no DNA. Germline CDR1 reads SGHRS; CDR2 reads YFSETQ. The CDR3 contains 15 residues.